This T cell receptor (beta chain) derives from a study of shared clonotypes between healthy human individuals. Overall study results and limits: Generally, naive subsets (rather than memory subsets) showed larger estimated richness.

The naive CD8 fraction comprised CD45RO-negative cells positively selected for CCR7 and excluded terminally differentiated effector memory CD45RA+ cells. Adults of Caucasian background living in Nashville, Tennessee made up all donors. Sorted-subset replicate PCRs used 150 to 250 ng of genomic DNA. This amount corresponded to about 30,000 T cell genomes. TCRdb's table, derived via immunoSEQ multiplex PCR, lists solely in-frame clones and lacks some. This repertoire shows about 2.1 million clones, under 95% found once; its top ten account for 1.5% to 2%. As concerns this clone: Its antigen is as yet unknown.

Trimming took 7 bases from V and 5 from J; bases not matched to a gene: 8. In germline, CDR1 is SNHLY, CDR2 FYNNEI. The CDR3 runs to 13 residues. The source of this sequence is a man aged 18 to 30 in good health. Some clones in this sample may be carry-over from other donors' samples. Sequenced input: naive CD8+ T cells from PBMCs. V and J are TRBV2 and TRBJ2-7, with 7 bases fitting TRBD2. The CDR3 DNA reads TGTGCCAGCAACCCCGGGGGGTTCGACGAGCAGTACTTC. Protein sequence: CASNPGGFDEQYF.